The source of this T cell receptor (beta chain) is a study of cytomegalovirus exposure and HLA in healthy donors. General study findings and limits: Several top significant clusters appeared, in a later analysis, to be linked to common viral pathogens. Certain sequence variants were highly shared and formed a cluster, and this cluster was likely a sequencing artifact. Association of a missense DCLRE1C variant with TCR beta V- and J-gene trimming was reported in a later analysis.

Losses at the gene ends were 5 bases for V and 7 bases for J; bases not matched to a gene: 7. The CDR3 loop spans 15 amino acids. Germline V lookup: CDR1 SGHVS, CDR2 FNYEAQ. There were likely unrecorded immune exposures, though donors were nominally healthy when sampled. In regard to this clone: Its antigen remains unknown.

A multiplex PCR was run with 60 Vbeta primers and 13 Jbeta primers. Data came from immunoSEQ multiplex PCR; TCRdb stores just in-frame clones and leaves some out. Of 100,000 or so clones in the sample, roughly four fifths were seen once. The chain is built from TRBV7-6 and TRBJ2-1; TRBD2 matches 11 bases. This receptor was identified in a man in his forties or fifties in good health and CMV-seronegative. The sequencing sample was made of PBMCs. The CDR3 nucleotides read TGTGCCAGCAGCCAACTAGCGGGAGCCGTAAATGAGCAGTTCTTC. Residues: CASSQLAGAVNEQFF.